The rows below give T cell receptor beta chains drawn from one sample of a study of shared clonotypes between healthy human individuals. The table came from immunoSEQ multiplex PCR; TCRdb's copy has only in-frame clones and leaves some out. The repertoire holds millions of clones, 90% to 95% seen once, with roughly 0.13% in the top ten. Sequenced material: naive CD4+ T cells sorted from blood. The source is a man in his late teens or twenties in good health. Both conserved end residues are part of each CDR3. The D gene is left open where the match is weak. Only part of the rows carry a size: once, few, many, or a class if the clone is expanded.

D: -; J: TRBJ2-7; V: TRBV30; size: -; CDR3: CAWRRLTTFTPYEQYF; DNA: TGTGCCTGGCGACGACTAACCACCTTCACTCCCTACGAGCAGTACTTC
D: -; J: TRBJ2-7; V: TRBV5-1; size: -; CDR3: CASSLGKYEQYF; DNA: TGCGCCAGCAGCTTGGGGAAGTACGAGCAGTACTTC
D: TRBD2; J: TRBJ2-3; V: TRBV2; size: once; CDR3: CASSLGLAGGTDTQYF; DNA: TGTGCCAGCAGCTTGGGACTAGCGGGAGGAACAGATACGCAGTATTTT
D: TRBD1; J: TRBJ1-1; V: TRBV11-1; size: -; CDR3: CASSPRTGPNTEAFF; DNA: TGTGCCAGCAGCCCGAGGACAGGCCCAAATACTGAAGCTTTCTTT
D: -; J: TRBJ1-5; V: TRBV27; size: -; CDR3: CASRLSAGSLNQPQHF; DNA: TGTGCCAGCAGACTCTCTGCGGGGTCCCTCAATCAGCCCCAGCATTTT
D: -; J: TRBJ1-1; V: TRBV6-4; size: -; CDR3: CASRDDTTTEAFF; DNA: TGTGCCAGCAGGGATGACACGACCACTGAAGCTTTCTTT
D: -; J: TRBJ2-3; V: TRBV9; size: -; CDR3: CASSVGGGGGSDTQYF; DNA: TGTGCCAGCAGCGTAGGAGGTGGCGGAGGCTCAGATACGCAGTATTTT
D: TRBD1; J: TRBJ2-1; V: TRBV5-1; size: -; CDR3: CASSAGTGGYEQFF; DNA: TGCGCCAGCAGCGCCGGGACAGGGGGCTATGAGCAGTTCTTC
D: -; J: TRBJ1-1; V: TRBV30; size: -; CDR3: CAWRNGALLPAFF; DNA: TGTGCCTGGAGGAACGGGGCCCTCCTTCCCGCTTTCTTT
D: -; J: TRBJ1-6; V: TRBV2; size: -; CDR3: CASIEGGLSPLHF; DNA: TGTGCCAGCATCGAAGGGGGGCTCTCACCCCTCCACTTT
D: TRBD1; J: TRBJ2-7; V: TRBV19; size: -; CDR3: CASRKKTGGSYEQYF; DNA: TGTGCCAGTAGGAAAAAGACAGGGGGTTCCTACGAGCAGTACTTC
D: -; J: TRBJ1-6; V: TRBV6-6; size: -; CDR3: CASSTARGGNSPLHF; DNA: TGTGCCAGCAGTACCGCCCGGGGAGGGAATTCACCCCTCCACTTT
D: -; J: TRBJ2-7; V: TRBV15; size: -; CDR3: CATSRGWEQYF; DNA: TGTGCCACCAGCAGAGGTTGGGAGCAGTACTTC
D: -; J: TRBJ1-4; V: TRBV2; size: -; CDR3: CASSRQVSTGEKLFF; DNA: TGTGCCAGCAGCCGACAGGTTTCCACCGGGGAAAAACTGTTTTTT
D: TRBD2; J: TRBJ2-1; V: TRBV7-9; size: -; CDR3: CASSPRGFGTTYNEQFF; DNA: TGTGCCAGCAGTCCCCGGGGTTTTGGGACTACTTACAATGAGCAGTTCTTC
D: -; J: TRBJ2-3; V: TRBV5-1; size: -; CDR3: CASSLLGSGTDTQYF; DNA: TGCGCCAGCAGCCTACTAGGGTCAGGCACAGATACGCAGTATTTT
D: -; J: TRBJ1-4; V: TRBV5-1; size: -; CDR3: CASNQGPNEKLFF; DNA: TGCGCCAGCAACCAGGGGCCTAATGAAAAACTGTTTTTT
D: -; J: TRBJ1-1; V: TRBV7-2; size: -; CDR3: CASSLSTGRTEAFF; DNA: TGTGCCAGCAGCTTGTCAACGGGACGGACGGAAGCTTTCTTT
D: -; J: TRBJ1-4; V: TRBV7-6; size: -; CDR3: CASSLGGEKLFF; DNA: TGTGCCAGCAGCTTAGGTGGCGAAAAACTGTTTTTT
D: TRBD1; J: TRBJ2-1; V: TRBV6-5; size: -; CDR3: CASSYSGTGKYNEQFF; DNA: TGTGCCAGCAGTTACTCTGGGACAGGAAAGTACAATGAGCAGTTCTTC
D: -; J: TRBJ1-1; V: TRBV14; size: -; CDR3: CASSQTGKRVNTEAFF; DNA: TGTGCCAGCAGCCAAACCGGGAAGAGAGTGAACACTGAAGCTTTCTTT
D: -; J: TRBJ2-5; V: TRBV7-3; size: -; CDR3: CASSPSGARGETQYF; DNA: TGTGCCAGCAGCCCCTCAGGGGCAAGAGGAGAGACCCAGTACTTC
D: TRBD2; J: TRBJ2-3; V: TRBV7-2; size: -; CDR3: CASSLKAGGIDTQYF; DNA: TGTGCCAGCAGCTTAAAAGCGGGAGGGATAGATACGCAGTATTTT
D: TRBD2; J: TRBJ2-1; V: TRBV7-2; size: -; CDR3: CASTGTSGRGEQFF; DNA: TGTGCCAGCACCGGGACTAGCGGGAGGGGCGAGCAGTTCTTC
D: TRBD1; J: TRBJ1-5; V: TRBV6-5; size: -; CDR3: CASSYSQGANQPQHF; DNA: TGTGCCAGCAGTTACTCGCAGGGGGCGAATCAGCCCCAGCATTTT
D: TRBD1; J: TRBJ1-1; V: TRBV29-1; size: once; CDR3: CSVENRGQWTEAFF; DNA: TGCAGCGTTGAAAACAGGGGGCAGTGGACTGAAGCTTTCTTT
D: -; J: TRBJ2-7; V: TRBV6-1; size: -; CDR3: CASSDYEQYF; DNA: TGTGCCAGCAGTGATTACGAGCAGTACTTC
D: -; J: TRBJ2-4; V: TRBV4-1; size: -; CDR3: CASSQTGGAIQYF; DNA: TGCGCCAGCAGCCAAACAGGGGGGGCCATTCAGTACTTC
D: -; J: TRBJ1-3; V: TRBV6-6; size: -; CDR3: CASTILTGSSGNTIYF; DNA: TGTGCCAGCACCATTTTGACCGGGAGCTCTGGAAACACCATATATTTT
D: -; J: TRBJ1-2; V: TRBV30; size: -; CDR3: CAWSGSGYGYTF; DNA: TGTGCCTGGAGCGGGTCCGGCTATGGCTACACCTTC
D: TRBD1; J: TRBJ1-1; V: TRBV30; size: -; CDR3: CAWTDRGRNTEAFF; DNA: TGTGCCTGGACTGACAGGGGGAGGAACACTGAAGCTTTCTTT
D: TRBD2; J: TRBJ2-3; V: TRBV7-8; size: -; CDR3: CASSLVNGGADTQYF; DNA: TGTGCCAGCAGCTTAGTTAACGGGGGGGCAGATACGCAGTATTTT
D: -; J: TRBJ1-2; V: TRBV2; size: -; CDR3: CASSVRTDFYGYTF; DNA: TGTGCCAGCAGCGTACGGACAGATTTCTATGGCTACACCTTC
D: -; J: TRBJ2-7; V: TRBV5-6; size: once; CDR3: CASRDSTYEQYF; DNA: TGTGCCAGCAGGGACTCCACCTACGAGCAGTACTTC
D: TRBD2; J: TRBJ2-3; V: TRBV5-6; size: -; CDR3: CASSLVAGGSGTQYF; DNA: TGTGCCAGCAGCTTGGTGGCGGGGGGCTCAGGTACGCAGTATTTT
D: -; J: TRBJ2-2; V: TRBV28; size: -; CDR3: CASSFYYSTVGNTGELFF; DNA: TGTGCCAGCAGTTTCTACTATTCGACCGTTGGGAACACCGGGGAGCTGTTTTTT
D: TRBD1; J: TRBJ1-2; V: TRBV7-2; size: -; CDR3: CASSPGPGTGVVYTF; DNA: TGTGCCAGCAGCCCGGGTCCCGGGACAGGGGTAGTATACACCTTC
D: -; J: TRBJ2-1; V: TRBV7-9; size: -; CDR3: CASSLAGPTGGNEQFF; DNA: TGTGCCAGCAGCTTAGCAGGACCCACCGGAGGCAATGAGCAGTTCTTC
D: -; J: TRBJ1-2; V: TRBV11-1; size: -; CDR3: CASSPYDRYGYTF; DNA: TGTGCCAGCAGCCCTTACGACCGATATGGCTACACCTTC
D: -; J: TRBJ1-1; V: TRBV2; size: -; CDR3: CASSEGAELNTEAFF; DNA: TGTGCCAGCAGTGAAGGGGCAGAATTGAACACTGAAGCTTTCTTT
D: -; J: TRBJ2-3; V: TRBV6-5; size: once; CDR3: CASSRGGDTQYF; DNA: TGTGCCAGCTCCCGAGGGGGAGATACGCAGTATTTT
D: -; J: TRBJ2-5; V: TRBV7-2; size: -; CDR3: CASSLYLQETQYF; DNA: TGTGCCAGCAGCCTCTACCTGCAAGAGACCCAGTACTTC
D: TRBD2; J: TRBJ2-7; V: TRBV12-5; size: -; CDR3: CASGTGTSGPYEQYF; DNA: TGTGCTAGTGGTACTGGGACTAGCGGACCCTACGAGCAGTACTTC
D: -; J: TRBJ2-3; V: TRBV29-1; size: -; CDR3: CSVDLVADTQYF; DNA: TGCAGCGTTGATCTAGTCGCAGATACGCAGTATTTT
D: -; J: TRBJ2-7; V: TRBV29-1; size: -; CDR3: CSVTAVSYEQYF; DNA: TGCAGCGTTACGGCTGTCTCCTACGAGCAGTACTTC
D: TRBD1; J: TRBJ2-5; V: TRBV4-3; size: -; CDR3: CASSQDGNRGETQYF; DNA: TGCGCCAGCAGCCAAGATGGGAACAGGGGGGAGACCCAGTACTTC